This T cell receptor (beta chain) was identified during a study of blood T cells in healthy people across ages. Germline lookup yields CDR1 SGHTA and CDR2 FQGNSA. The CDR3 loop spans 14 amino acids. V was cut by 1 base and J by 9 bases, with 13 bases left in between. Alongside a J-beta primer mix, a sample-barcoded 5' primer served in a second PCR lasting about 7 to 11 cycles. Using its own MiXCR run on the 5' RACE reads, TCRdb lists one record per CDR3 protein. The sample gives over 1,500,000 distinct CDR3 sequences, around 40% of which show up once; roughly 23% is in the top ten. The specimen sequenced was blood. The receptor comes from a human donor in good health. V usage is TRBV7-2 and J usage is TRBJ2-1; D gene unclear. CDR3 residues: CASSLVVSLGEQFF. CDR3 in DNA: TGTGCCAGCAGCTTAGTGGTGTCCTTAGGTGAGCAGTTCTTC.